This T cell receptor (beta chain) was documented in a study of T cells in Graves' hyperthyroidism and ophthalmopathy. General study findings and limits: Before onset, ophthalmopathy was predicted by the model a median approximately 6.7 months earlier.

Germline V gene lookup returns CDR1 LGHNA and CDR2 YNFKEQ. The CDR3 has 14 amino acids. The ends were cut back, 3 bases at V and 0 bases at J, with 8 bases in the middle. This clonotype was seen many times. The target antigen is unknown. Amplified TCR beta CDR3 regions came from RNA transcripts. Primed by the HTBI set, a first-round RT-PCR was run on the TCR CDR3. TCRdb re-called the multiplex PCR reads with MiXCR, one entry per CDR3 protein. The sample lists a few hundred thousand distinct CDR3 sequences; approximately 15% were seen once. The TCR comes from a woman aged 18-30 years with Graves' hyperthyroidism that later progressed to Graves' ophthalmopathy. The specimen was blood. The chain joins TRBV4-2 to TRBJ2-5; possible D gene TRBD1, 6 bases. The CDR3 sequence: CASSQTGYQETQYF. The CDR3 DNA reads TGTGCCAGCAGCCAGACAGGTTACCAAGAGACCCAGTACTTC.